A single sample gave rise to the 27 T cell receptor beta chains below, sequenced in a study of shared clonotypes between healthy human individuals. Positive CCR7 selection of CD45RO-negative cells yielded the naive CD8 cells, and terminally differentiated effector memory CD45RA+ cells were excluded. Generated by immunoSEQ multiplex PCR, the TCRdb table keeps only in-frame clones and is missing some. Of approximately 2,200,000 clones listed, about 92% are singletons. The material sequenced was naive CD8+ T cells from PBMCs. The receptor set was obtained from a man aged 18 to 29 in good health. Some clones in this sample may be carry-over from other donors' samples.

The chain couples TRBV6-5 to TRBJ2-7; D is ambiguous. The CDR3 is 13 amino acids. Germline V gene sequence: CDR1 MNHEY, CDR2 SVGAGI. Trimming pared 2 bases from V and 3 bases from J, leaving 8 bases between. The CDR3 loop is CASSYGRIYEQYF. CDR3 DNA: TGTGCCAGCAGTTACGGACGGATCTACGAGCAGTACTTC.

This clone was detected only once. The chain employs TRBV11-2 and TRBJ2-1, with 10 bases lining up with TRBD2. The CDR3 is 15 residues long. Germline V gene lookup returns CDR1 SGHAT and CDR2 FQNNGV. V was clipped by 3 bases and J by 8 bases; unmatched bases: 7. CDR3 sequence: CASSFTSGIRHEQFF. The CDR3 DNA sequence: TGTGCCAGCAGCTTCACTAGCGGGATCAGGCATGAGCAGTTCTTC.

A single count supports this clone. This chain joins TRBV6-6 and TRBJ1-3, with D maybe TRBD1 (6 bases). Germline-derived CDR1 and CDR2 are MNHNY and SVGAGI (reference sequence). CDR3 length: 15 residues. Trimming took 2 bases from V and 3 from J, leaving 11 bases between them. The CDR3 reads CASSYPQGSGNTIYF. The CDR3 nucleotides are TGTGCCAGCAGTTACCCCCAGGGGAGTGGAAACACCATATATTTT.

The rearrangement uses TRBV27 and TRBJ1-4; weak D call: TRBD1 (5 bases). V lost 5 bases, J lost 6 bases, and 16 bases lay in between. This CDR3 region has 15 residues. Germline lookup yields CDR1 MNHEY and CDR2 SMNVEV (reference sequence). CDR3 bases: TGTGCCAGCAGTACCGTCTCAGGGTTTTATGAAAAACTGTTTTTT. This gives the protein CASSTVSGFYEKLFF.

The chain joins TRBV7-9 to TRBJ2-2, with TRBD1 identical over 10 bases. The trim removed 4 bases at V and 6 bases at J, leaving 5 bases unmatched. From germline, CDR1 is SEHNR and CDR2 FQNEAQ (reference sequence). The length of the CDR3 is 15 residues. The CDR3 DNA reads TGTGCCAGCAGCTCTGGGACAGGGGCCCCCGGGGAGCTGTTTTTT. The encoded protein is CASSSGTGAPGELFF.

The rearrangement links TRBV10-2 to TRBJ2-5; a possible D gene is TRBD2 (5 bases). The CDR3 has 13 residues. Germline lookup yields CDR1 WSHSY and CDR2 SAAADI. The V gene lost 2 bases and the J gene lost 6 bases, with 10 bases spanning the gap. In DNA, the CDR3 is TGCGCCAGCAGTGAGCAACGGAGGCAGACCCAGTACTTC. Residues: CASSEQRRQTQYF.

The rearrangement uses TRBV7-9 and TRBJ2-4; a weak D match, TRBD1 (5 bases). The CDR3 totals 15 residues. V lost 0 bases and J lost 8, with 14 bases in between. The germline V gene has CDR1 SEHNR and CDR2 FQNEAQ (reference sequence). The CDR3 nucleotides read TGTGCCAGCAGCTTAGCGCAGGGCCCGGCCGACATTCAGTACTTC. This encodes CASSLAQGPADIQYF.

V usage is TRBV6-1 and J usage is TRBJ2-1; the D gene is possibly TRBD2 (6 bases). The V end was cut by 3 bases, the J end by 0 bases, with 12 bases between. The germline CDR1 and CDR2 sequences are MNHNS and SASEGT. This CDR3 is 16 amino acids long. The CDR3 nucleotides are TGTGCCAGCAGTGAGGACTATCCGAGCTCCTACAATGAGCAGTTCTTC. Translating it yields CASSEDYPSSYNEQFF.

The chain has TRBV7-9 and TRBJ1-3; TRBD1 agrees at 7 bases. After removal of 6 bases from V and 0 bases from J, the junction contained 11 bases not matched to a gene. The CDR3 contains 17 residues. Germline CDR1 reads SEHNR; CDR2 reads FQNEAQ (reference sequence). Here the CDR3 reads CASRHRDREHSGNTIYF. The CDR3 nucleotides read TGTGCCAGCAGGCACCGGGACAGAGAACACTCTGGAAACACCATATATTTT.

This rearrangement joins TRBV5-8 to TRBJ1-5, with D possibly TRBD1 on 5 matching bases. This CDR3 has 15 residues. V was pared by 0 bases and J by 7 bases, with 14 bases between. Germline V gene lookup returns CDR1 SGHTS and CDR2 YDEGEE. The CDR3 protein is CASSLAGQWGQPQHF. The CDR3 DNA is TGTGCCAGCAGCTTGGCAGGGCAGTGGGGCCAGCCCCAGCATTTT.

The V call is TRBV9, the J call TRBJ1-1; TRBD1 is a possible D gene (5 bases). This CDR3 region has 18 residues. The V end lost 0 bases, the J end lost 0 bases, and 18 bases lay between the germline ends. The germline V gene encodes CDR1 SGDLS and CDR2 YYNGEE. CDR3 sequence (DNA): TGTGCCAGCAGCGTAGCCCGCGACAGACCACACTTGAACACTGAAGCTTTCTTT. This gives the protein CASSVARDRPHLNTEAFF. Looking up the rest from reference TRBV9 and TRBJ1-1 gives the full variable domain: DSGVTQTPKHLITATGQRVTLRCSPRSGDLSVYWYQQSLDQGLQFLIQYYNGEERAKGNILERFSAQQFPDLHSELNLSSLELGDSALYFCASSVARDRPHLNTEAFFGQGTRLTVV.

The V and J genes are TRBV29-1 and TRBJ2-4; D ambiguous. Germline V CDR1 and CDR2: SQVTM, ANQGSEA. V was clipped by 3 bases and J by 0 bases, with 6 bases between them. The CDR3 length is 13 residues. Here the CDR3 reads CSVETLAKNIQYF. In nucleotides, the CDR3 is TGCAGCGTTGAGACCTTAGCCAAAAACATTCAGTACTTC.

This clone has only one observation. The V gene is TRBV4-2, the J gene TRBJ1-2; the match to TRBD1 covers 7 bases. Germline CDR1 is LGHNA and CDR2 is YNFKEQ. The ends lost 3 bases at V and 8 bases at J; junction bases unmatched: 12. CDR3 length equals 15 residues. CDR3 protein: CASSQEPGQIRGYTF. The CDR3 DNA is TGTGCCAGCAGCCAGGAGCCGGGACAGATAAGGGGCTACACCTTC.

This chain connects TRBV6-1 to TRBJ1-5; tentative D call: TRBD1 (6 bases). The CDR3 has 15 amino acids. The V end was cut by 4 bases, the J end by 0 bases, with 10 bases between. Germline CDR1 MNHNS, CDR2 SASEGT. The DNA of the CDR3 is TGTGCCAGCAGTGCACTGACAGGTAGCAATCAGCCCCAGCATTTT. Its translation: CASSALTGSNQPQHF.

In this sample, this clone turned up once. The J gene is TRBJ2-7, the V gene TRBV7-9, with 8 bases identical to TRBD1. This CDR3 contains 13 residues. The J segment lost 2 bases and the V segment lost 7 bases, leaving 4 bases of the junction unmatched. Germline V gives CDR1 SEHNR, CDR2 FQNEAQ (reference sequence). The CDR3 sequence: CASTTGGPYEQYF. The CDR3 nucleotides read TGTGCCAGCACCACAGGGGGACCCTACGAGCAGTACTTC.

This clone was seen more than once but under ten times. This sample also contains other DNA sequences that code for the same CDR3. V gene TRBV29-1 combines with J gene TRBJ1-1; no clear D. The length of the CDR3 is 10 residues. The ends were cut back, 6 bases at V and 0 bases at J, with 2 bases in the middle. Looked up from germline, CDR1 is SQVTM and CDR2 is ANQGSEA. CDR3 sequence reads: CSVVNTEAFF. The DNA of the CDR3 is TGCAGCGTCGTGAACACTGAAGCTTTCTTT.

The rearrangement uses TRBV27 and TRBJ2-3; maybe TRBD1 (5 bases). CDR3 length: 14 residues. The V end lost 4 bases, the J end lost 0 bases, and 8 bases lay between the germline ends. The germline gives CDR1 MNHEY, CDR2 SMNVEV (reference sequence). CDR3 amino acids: CASSYQGSTDTQYF. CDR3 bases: TGTGCCAGCAGTTACCAGGGTAGCACAGATACGCAGTATTTT.

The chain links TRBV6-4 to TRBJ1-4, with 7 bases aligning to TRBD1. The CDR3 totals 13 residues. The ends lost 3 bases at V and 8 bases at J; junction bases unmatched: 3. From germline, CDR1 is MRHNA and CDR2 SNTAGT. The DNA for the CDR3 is TGTGCCAGCAGTGATAACAGGGGCGAAAAACTGTTTTTT. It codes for CASSDNRGEKLFF.

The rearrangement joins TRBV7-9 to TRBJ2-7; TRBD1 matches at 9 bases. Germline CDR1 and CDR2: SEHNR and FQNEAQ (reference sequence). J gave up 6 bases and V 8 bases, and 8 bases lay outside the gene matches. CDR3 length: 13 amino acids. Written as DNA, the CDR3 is TGTGCCAGCTGGGGACAGGGTGTAGGCGAGCAGTACTTC. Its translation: CASWGQGVGEQYF.

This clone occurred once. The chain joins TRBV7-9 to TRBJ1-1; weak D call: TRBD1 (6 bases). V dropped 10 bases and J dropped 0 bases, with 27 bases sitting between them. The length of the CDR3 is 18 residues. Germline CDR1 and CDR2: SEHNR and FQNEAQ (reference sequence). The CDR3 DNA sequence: TGTGCCACCCTTGGACAGCGGAAGGAAAGCAAAATGAACACTGAAGCTTTCTTT. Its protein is CATLGQRKESKMNTEAFF. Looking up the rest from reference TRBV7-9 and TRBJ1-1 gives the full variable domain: DTGVSQNPRHKITKRGQNVTFRCDPISEHNRLYWYRQTLGQGPEFLTYFQNEAQLEKSRLLSDRFSAERPKGSFSTLEIQRTEQGDSAMYLCATLGQRKESKMNTEAFFGQGTRLTVV.

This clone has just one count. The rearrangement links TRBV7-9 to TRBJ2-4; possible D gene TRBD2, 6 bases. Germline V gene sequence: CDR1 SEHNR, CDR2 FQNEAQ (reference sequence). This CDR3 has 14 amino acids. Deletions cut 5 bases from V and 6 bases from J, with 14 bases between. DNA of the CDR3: TGTGCCAGCAGCCCGGGAGACTCTGGAAACATTCAGTACTTC. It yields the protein CASSPGDSGNIQYF.

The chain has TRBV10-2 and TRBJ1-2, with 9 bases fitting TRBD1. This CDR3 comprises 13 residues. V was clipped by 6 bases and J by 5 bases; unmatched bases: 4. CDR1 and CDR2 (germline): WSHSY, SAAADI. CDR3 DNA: TGCGCCAGCAGCGCAGACAGGGGGTATGGCTACACCTTC. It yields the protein CASSADRGYGYTF.

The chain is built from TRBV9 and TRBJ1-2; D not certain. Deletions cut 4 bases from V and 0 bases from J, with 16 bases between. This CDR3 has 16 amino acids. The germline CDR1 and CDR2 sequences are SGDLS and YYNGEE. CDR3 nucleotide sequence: TGTGCCAGCAGCTCTCCCCGACGAGGAGCTAACTATGGCTACACCTTC. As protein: CASSSPRRGANYGYTF.

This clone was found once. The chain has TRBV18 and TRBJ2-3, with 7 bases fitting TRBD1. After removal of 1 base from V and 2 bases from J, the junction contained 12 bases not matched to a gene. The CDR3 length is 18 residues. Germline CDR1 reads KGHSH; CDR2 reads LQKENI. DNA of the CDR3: TGTGCCAGCTCACCACGTTACATAGGGACAGACGACACAGATACGCAGTATTTT. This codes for CASSPRYIGTDDTDTQYF.

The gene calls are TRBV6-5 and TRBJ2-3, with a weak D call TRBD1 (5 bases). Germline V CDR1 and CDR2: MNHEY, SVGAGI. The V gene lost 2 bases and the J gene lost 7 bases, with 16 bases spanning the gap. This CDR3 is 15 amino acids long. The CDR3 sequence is CASSYTPSRANTQYF. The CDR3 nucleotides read TGTGCCAGCAGTTACACCCCGAGCAGGGCGAATACGCAGTATTTT.

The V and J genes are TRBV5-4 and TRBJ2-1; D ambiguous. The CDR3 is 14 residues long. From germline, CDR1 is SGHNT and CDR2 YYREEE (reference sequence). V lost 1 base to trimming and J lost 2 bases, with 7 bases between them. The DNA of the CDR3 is TGTGCCAGCAGCTTGTTAGCTACCTACAATGAGCAGTTCTTC. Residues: CASSLLATYNEQFF.

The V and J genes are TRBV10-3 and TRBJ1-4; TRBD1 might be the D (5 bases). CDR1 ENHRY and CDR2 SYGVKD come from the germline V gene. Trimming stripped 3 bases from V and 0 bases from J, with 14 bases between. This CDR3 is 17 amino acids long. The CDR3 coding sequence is TGTGCCATCAGTGATGGGGGGAGACTAGCAACTAATGAAAAACTGTTTTTT. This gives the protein CAISDGGRLATNEKLFF.